This entry lists 16 T cell receptor beta chains sequenced from one sample in a study of blood T cell repertoires in COVID-19. Repertoires were generated with immunoSEQ multiplex PCR, while TCRdb's copy carries only in-frame clones and drops some. The sample holds roughly 260,000 clones, approximately 90% seen once. The sequenced sample consisted of PBMCs or T cells enriched from blood (not recorded which). Source of these receptors: a woman in her thirties with acute COVID-19.

The chain employs TRBV24-1 and TRBJ2-2; maybe TRBD1 (7 bases). Trimming removed 4 bases from V and 7 bases from J, with 15 bases in between. In germline, CDR1 is KGHDR, CDR2 SFDVKD. CDR3 length equals 15 residues. Here the CDR3 DNA reads TGTGCCACCAGTGACGACAGGGAGGAGGTCGGGGAGCTGTTTTTT. This encodes CATSDDREEVGELFF.

V is TRBV6-5 and J is TRBJ1-6; 7 bases line up with TRBD1. Germline V CDR1 and CDR2: MNHEY, SVGAGI. This CDR3 has 15 amino acids. J was trimmed by 7 bases and V by 5 bases; bases with no gene match: 8. Here the CDR3 DNA reads TGTGCCAGCAGTCCCGACAGGGTAGGGAATTCACCCCTCCACTTT. It is translated as CASSPDRVGNSPLHF.

The rearrangement joins TRBV19 to TRBJ2-2, with D perhaps TRBD1 (6 bases). With 9 bases removed from V and 1 base from J, the gap between germline ends came to 12 bases. The CDR3 extends over 14 amino acids. Germline V CDR1 and CDR2: LNHDA, SQIVND (reference sequence). The DNA of the CDR3 is TGTGCCAGCAAGATGACAGGGAACACCGGGGAGCTGTTTTTT. Translating gives CASKMTGNTGELFF.

The chain employs TRBV10-3 and TRBJ2-7; TRBD1 is a possible D gene (7 bases). The CDR3 loop spans 13 amino acids. Germline lookup yields CDR1 ENHRY and CDR2 SYGVKD. Trimming removed 4 bases at V and 5 bases at J, with 12 bases between. The CDR3 loop is CAISAQGEDEQYF. The CDR3 DNA is TGTGCCATCAGTGCTCAGGGGGAGGACGAGCAGTACTTC.

The rearrangement joins TRBV7-8 to TRBJ1-1; perhaps TRBD1 as D (5 bases). Deletions cut 0 bases from V and 7 bases from J, with 9 bases between. This CDR3 is built from 13 residues. Germline V gene lookup returns CDR1 SGHVS and CDR2 FQNEAQ. The CDR3 sequence is CASSLAEGSEAFF. The CDR3 DNA sequence: TGTGCCAGCAGCTTAGCGGAGGGGAGTGAAGCTTTCTTT.

The V and J genes are TRBV6-5 and TRBJ2-7; 9 nucleotides align to TRBD2. Germline V gene sequence: CDR1 MNHEY, CDR2 SVGAGI. V lost 5 bases, J lost 4 bases, and 9 bases stayed unmatched. The length of the CDR3 is 15 residues. This chain's CDR3 is CASSPSGGLLYEQYF. For the CDR3, the DNA is TGTGCCAGCAGTCCCAGCGGGGGGTTGTTATACGAGCAGTACTTC.

Concerning this clone itself: Different DNA sequences within this sample yield the same CDR3. The chain is built from TRBV10-3 and TRBJ1-1; 7 positions match TRBD1. The CDR3 loop spans 15 amino acids. Germline V gene lookup returns CDR1 ENHRY and CDR2 SYGVKD. V gave up 0 bases and J gave up 1 base; unmatched junction bases: 2. The CDR3 nucleotides are TGTGCCATCAGTGAGTCAGGACAGGCGAACACTGAAGCTTTCTTT. Translated: CAISESGQANTEAFF.

V is TRBV29-1 and J is TRBJ2-7; tentatively, D is TRBD1 (6 bases). This CDR3 has 15 amino acids. CDR1 is SQVTM, CDR2 ANQGSEA, per germline. V was clipped by 3 bases and J by 0 bases, with 15 bases between them. Written as DNA, the CDR3 is TGCAGCGTTGAGTTTGCGACAGGATACTCCTACGAGCAGTACTTC. It specifies CSVEFATGYSYEQYF.

V and J are TRBV6-1 and TRBJ1-5, with D hard to call. The CDR3 contains 14 residues. Per germline, CDR1 MNHNS and CDR2 SASEGT. V shed 3 bases and J shed 3 bases, with 9 bases lying between them. CDR3 DNA sequence: TGTGCCAGCAGTGATGGCCCAGTCAATCAGCCCCAGCATTTT. This sequence encodes CASSDGPVNQPQHF.

The rearrangement uses TRBV6-2 or TRBV6-3 and TRBJ2-2, with D possibly TRBD1 on 5 matching bases. This CDR3 region has 15 residues. The germline V and J ends were trimmed by 6 bases and 4 bases, with 15 bases remaining between them. Germline lookup yields CDR1 MNHEY and CDR2 SVGEGT. CDR3 amino acids: CASSATVMVTGELFF. Written as DNA, the CDR3 is TGTGCCAGCAGCGCGACAGTCATGGTCACCGGGGAGCTGTTTTTT.

The CDR3 nucleotides read TGTGCCAGCAGCGCTTCCGGACGGCCGAGGGATTCACCCCTCCACTTT. Translation: CASSASGRPRDSPLHF. The J gene is TRBJ1-6, the V gene TRBV9, with D hard to call. CDR3 size: 16 residues. Looked up from germline, CDR1 is SGDLS and CDR2 is YYNGEE. The V end was cut by 3 bases, the J end by 8 bases, with 18 bases between.

Only a few counts were recorded for this clone. This chain joins TRBV27 and TRBJ1-2; 9 nucleotides match TRBD1. V dropped 6 bases and J dropped 3; count of bases not matched to a gene: 8. The CDR3 extends over 15 amino acids. Germline V gene lookup returns CDR1 MNHEY and CDR2 SMNVEV (reference sequence). CDR3 nucleotide sequence: TGTGCCAGCAGGCGACCGGGACAGGGTGACTATGGCTACACCTTC. It is translated as CASRRPGQGDYGYTF.

The rearrangement links TRBV2 to TRBJ1-3; possible D gene TRBD1, 6 bases. The CDR3 length is 15 residues. Germline V CDR1 and CDR2: SNHLY, FYNNEI. V was shortened by 3 bases and J by 7 bases, with 16 bases between the two germline ends. Here the CDR3 reads CASSEGKGVANTIYF. CDR3 coding DNA: TGTGCCAGCAGTGAGGGGAAGGGGGTCGCGAACACCATATATTTT.

The V call is TRBV5-6, the J call TRBJ2-7; 7 bases align to TRBD1. V lost 2 bases, J lost 7 bases, and 6 bases stayed unmatched. Germline V CDR1 and CDR2: SGHDT, YYEEEE. CDR3 length equals 13 residues. CDR3 DNA sequence: TGTGCCAGCAGCTTTAGGGGACAGTTAGAGCAGTACTTC. It specifies CASSFRGQLEQYF. Variable domain in full (rest from reference TRBV5-6 and TRBJ2-7): DAGVTQSPTHLIKTRGQQVTLRCSPKSGHDTVSWYQQALGQGPQFIFQYYEEEERQRGNFPDRFSGHQFPNYSSELNVNALLLGDSALYLCASSFRGQLEQYFGPGTRLTVT.

The gene calls are TRBV30 and TRBJ2-3; 9 nucleotides line up with TRBD2. Germline trimming cut 0 bases from V and 0 bases from J; bases unmatched to any gene: 4. The germline V gene has CDR1 GTSNPN and CDR2 SVGIG (reference sequence). This CDR3 region has 16 residues. CDR3 amino acids: CAWSVLAGGSTDTQYF. CDR3 DNA sequence: TGTGCCTGGAGTGTACTGGCGGGGGGGAGCACAGATACGCAGTATTTT.

The chain carries TRBV5-1 and TRBJ1-5; 10 positions match TRBD1. The CDR3 consists of 16 residues. The ends lost 0 bases at V and 2 bases at J; junction bases unmatched: 2. Germline V gives CDR1 SGHRS, CDR2 YFSETQ. The CDR3 DNA sequence: TGCGCCAGCAGCTTGGACGGGACAGGGGGCAATCAGCCCCAGCATTTT. This gives the protein CASSLDGTGGNQPQHF.